A single T cell receptor beta chain is shown here with its context. The antigen remains undetermined. These data come from a study of blood T cells in healthy people across ages. Study conclusions and caveats: Measured against age, TCR beta diversity per million T cells decreased in a roughly linear manner.

Germline CDR1 MNHNS, CDR2 SASEGT. This CDR3 has 14 residues. Then a second PCR, running about 6 to 12 cycles, was carried out with a sample-barcoded 5' primer and a J-beta primer mix. Every cDNA molecule carried a tag from a template-switch adaptor bearing 12 random nucleotides. TCRdb called the 5' RACE reads again in MiXCR, with one record for every CDR3 protein. The repertoire holds about a million distinct CDR3 sequences, with around two fifths as singletons. Sequencing was done on a sample of blood. This TCR derives from a man between 18 and 29 years old in good health. The chain links TRBV6-1 to TRBJ2-7, with D maybe TRBD1 (5 bases). The J call could be wrong; TRBJ2-5 is a better fit for the DNA end. For the CDR3, the DNA is TGTGCCAGCATAAGGGGTTACCAAGATGGGACCCAGTACTTC. Protein: CASIRGYQDGTQYF.